The present T cell receptor (beta chain) was sequenced within a study of beta chain features in type 1 diabetes. Sort purity for all populations was recorded as exceeding 98%. V lost 2 bases, J lost 7 bases, and 14 bases lay in between. The CDR3 runs to 14 residues. The V gene's germline CDR1 is MDHEN and CDR2 SYDVKM. Findings of the study overall: When Type 1 diabetes patients were examined, their TCRB CDR3s proved moderately but significantly shorter in all four CD4+ subsets. For patients, the naive, central memory and Treg TCRB repertoires appeared more alike than for healthy donors. Fewer insertions but more deletions were seen at VDJ junctions in type 1 diabetes patients.

Expressed TCRB transcripts got sequenced, as all isolated RNA was reverse transcribed. Produced via immunoSEQ multiplex PCR; TCRdb's table is partial and in-frame only. The top ten clones hold about 0.6% of a sample with 400,000 or so clones, around 9.6% of them seen once. This clone was observed many times. Its antigen remains unidentified. Material for sequencing was central memory CD4+ T cells from blood. The V call is TRBV28, the J call TRBJ1-1; D might be TRBD1 (6 bases). The source is a man aged 25-45 years with type 1 diabetes. The CDR3 here is CASSLADSNFEAFF. CDR3 DNA sequence: TGTGCCAGCAGTTTAGCGGACAGCAATTTTGAAGCTTTCTTT.